This TCR beta chain was observed in a study of cytomegalovirus exposure and HLA in healthy donors. Study-wide points: Analyzed later, association rates of TCRs varied across HLA loci, with DRB1 most and HLA-C fewest. Donors were assumed by presence/absence analyses to have roughly uniform sequencing depth. A list of approximately 160 TCR beta chains associated with cytomegalovirus was given.

PCR used 60 Vbeta primers and 13 Jbeta primers. Repertoires were generated with immunoSEQ multiplex PCR, while TCRdb's copy carries only in-frame clones and drops some. The sample yields over 85,000 clones, roughly four fifths seen once. This clone came up many times. Antigen unknown. One end of the junction does not line up with germline, which may come from a read error. The CDR3 extends over 13 amino acids. The germline CDR1 and CDR2 sequences are SEHNR and FQNEAQ (reference sequence). Sequencing was done on a sample of PBMCs. The TCR sequence derives from a female donor in good health and CMV-seronegative. This chain uses TRBV7-9 with TRBJ2-2; D is uncertain. The CDR3 region is CASSVAITGELFF. In DNA form, the CDR3 reads TGTGCCAGCAGCGTAGCCATCACCGGGGAGCTGTTTTTT.